The 15 T cell receptor beta chains listed next were all sequenced from one sample in a study of blood T cell repertoires in COVID-19. Assay: immunoSEQ multiplex PCR; the TCRdb copy retains only in-frame clones and omits some. Here the sample spans approximately 410,000 clones, approximately 90% being singletons. Sequencing was carried out using peripheral blood. The receptors come from a young woman with active or convalescent COVID-19.

The chain has TRBV7-2 and TRBJ2-2, with D maybe TRBD2 (6 bases). Germline values: CDR1 SGHTA, CDR2 FQGNSA. CDR3 size: 17 residues. V gave up 1 base and J gave up 0 bases, with 12 bases separating them. The DNA of the CDR3 is TGTGCCAGCAGCTTAGTCGGGCGGGGAACGAACACCGGGGAGCTGTTTTTT. It is translated as CASSLVGRGTNTGELFF.

The rearrangement uses TRBV10-2 and TRBJ1-2; D not resolved. Trimming pared 5 bases from V and 0 bases from J, leaving 7 bases between. Germline CDR1 WSHSY, CDR2 SAAADI. This CDR3 has 13 amino acids. CDR3 protein: CASSITANYGYTF. CDR3 coding DNA: TGCGCCAGCAGTATTACAGCTAACTATGGCTACACCTTC.

V is TRBV5-1 and J is TRBJ2-5, with 7 positions matching TRBD1. The germline V gene encodes CDR1 SGHRS and CDR2 YFSETQ. The junction had 3 bases not matched to a gene; V was cut back by 5 bases and J by 2 bases. The CDR3 runs to 13 residues. CDR3 protein: CASRQTGQETQYF. The CDR3 DNA sequence: TGCGCCAGCAGGCAGACAGGGCAAGAGACCCAGTACTTC.

This clone was detected only once. The CDR3 is CASSPQGLPPGYTEAFF. CDR3 in DNA: TGTGCCAGCAGCCCACAGGGTCTTCCACCAGGGTACACTGAAGCTTTCTTT. The chain is built from TRBV3-1 (or the pseudogene TRBV3-2) and TRBJ1-1; a possible D gene is TRBD1 (6 bases). V lost 4 bases, J lost 3 bases, and 21 bases lay in between. Germline values: CDR1 LGHDT, CDR2 YNNKEL (reference sequence). CDR3 length: 17 amino acids.

The V and J genes are TRBV7-9 and TRBJ2-3, with TRBD2 matching 9 bases. The germline CDR1 and CDR2 sequences are SEHNR and FQNEAQ (reference sequence). The ends lost 5 bases at V and 2 bases at J; junction bases unmatched: 11. The CDR3 sequence is 17 residues long. The CDR3 spells CASSPYSGGTSTDTQYF. The CDR3 DNA is TGTGCCAGCAGCCCTTACAGCGGGGGGACCTCCACAGATACGCAGTATTTT.

The V gene is TRBV3-1 (or the pseudogene TRBV3-2), the J gene TRBJ1-6, with TRBD1 matching over 11 bases. With 6 bases clipped from V and 9 bases from J, the junction kept 7 bases outside the gene matches. This CDR3 contains 15 residues. Germline loops: CDR1 LGHDT, CDR2 YNNKEL (reference sequence). This chain's CDR3 is CASRASDRGLSPLHF. Written as DNA, the CDR3 is TGTGCCAGCAGAGCTTCGGACAGGGGGCTTTCACCCCTCCACTTT.

V usage is TRBV18 and J usage is TRBJ1-2, with TRBD1 as a possible D gene (5 bases). Trimming removed 1 base from V and 0 bases from J, with 9 bases in between. Germline-derived CDR1 and CDR2 are KGHSH and LQKENI. CDR3 length: 15 residues. The CDR3 DNA follows: TGTGCCAGCTCACCACTGACAGAATCTAACTATGGCTACACCTTC. This gives the protein CASSPLTESNYGYTF.

This chain connects TRBV7-2 to TRBJ2-1; 13 bases align to TRBD2. After removal of 5 bases from V and 4 bases from J, the junction contained 8 bases not matched to a gene. This CDR3 has 17 amino acids. Germline CDR1 reads SGHTA; CDR2 reads FQGNSA. CDR3 nucleotide sequence: TGTGCCAGCAGCCCAGGACTAGCGGGAGTGGGGTACAATGAGCAGTTCTTC. Translation gives CASSPGLAGVGYNEQFF.

V and J are TRBV6-5 and TRBJ1-4; D possibly corresponds to TRBD1 (6 bases). V was trimmed by 6 bases and J by 8 bases, leaving 13 bases between them. Germline V gene sequence: CDR1 MNHEY, CDR2 SVGAGI. The CDR3 is 13 residues long. CDR3 coding DNA: TGTGCCAGCAGCCCGATTACAGGGGAAAAACTGTTTTTT. This gives the protein CASSPITGEKLFF.

The rearrangement uses TRBV28 and TRBJ1-2; D is perhaps TRBD1 (5 bases). With 2 bases removed from V and 8 bases from J, the gap between germline ends came to 12 bases. The CDR3 is 13 residues long. The germline V gene encodes CDR1 MDHEN and CDR2 SYDVKM. The chain's CDR3 is CASSLVGEDGYTF. In nucleotides, the CDR3 is TGTGCCAGCAGTTTAGTAGGGGAGGACGGCTACACCTTC.

The chain combines TRBV3-1 (or the pseudogene TRBV3-2) with TRBJ1-3; D uncertain. Germline V CDR1 and CDR2: LGHDT, YNNKEL (reference sequence). Trimming shortened V by 4 bases and J by 1 base, and 5 bases separated the two germline ends. The CDR3 runs to 13 residues. The CDR3 DNA reads TGTGCCAGCAGCCGAGTGTCTGGAAACACCATATATTTT. Its translation: CASSRVSGNTIYF.

The chain combines TRBV3-1 (or the pseudogene TRBV3-2) with TRBJ2-3; 14 bases are a match to TRBD2. The junction had 10 bases not matched to a gene; V was cut back by 0 bases and J by 2 bases. There are 20 residues in the CDR3. Germline assignment: CDR1 LGHDT and CDR2 YNNKEL (reference sequence). The DNA of the CDR3 is TGTGCCAGCAGCCAAGAGCGTGGGACTAGCGGGAGAGGATTCACAGATACGCAGTATTTT. It specifies CASSQERGTSGRGFTDTQYF.

This rearrangement joins TRBV19 to TRBJ1-5, with 9 bases that match TRBD1. Trimming at V came to 2 bases and at J to 4 bases, leaving 3 bases not matched to a gene. CDR3 size: 15 residues. CDR1 is LNHDA and CDR2 is SQIVND in the germline V gene (reference sequence). Here the CDR3 reads CASSIWGTGNQPQHF. The CDR3 DNA reads as TGTGCCAGTAGTATATGGGGGACAGGGAATCAGCCCCAGCATTTT.

The V call is TRBV4-1, the J call TRBJ2-6, with 8 bases lining up with TRBD2. The CDR3 loop spans 19 amino acids. Trimming at V came to 1 base and at J to 0 bases, leaving 8 bases not matched to a gene. Germline CDR1 MGHRA, CDR2 YSYEKL. The chain's CDR3 is CASSQAGGGRFSGANVLTF. The DNA for the CDR3 is TGCGCCAGCAGCCAAGCTGGCGGGGGGCGTTTCTCTGGGGCCAACGTCCTGACTTTC.

V is TRBV7-2 and J is TRBJ2-7; 9 nucleotides agree with TRBD1. The germline V gene has CDR1 SGHTA and CDR2 FQGNSA. The V segment lost 4 bases and the J segment 2 bases; nucleotides outside the gene matches: 3. CDR3 length: 14 residues. The CDR3 sequence is CASSYRDRAYEQYF. The CDR3 nucleotides read TGTGCCAGCAGCTATAGGGACAGGGCCTACGAGCAGTACTTC.